The clone carrying this T cell receptor (beta chain) occurred many times. Antigen specificity is unknown. The data stem from a study of T-cell memory formation after mild COVID-19. Study as a whole: TCR clustering was largely donor specific. The study, taken as a whole, reports: Clones that contracted from day 15 to 85 were balanced CD4/CD8, while later expanders leaned CD4+.

The TCR alpha and TCR beta cDNA libraries, bearing sample barcodes and UMIs, were generated by 5'RACE using constant-segment primers. TCRdb called the 5' RACE reads again in MiXCR, with one record for every CDR3 protein. The sample includes around 110,000 distinct CDR3 sequences, about an eighth of them seen just once. This clonotype was sampled from a man aged 18 to 29 who had mild COVID-19 (a few samples of this study predate the infection). Cell type and time point are not known. Sequenced input: PBMCs or a T cell subset sorted from them (not recorded which).

Here the CDR3 DNA reads TGCAGTGCTAGACTTCCCGGACTAGCGGGGGGGCCGGAGGAGACCCAGTACTTC. Amino acids: CSARLPGLAGGPEETQYF. J is TRBJ2-5 and V is TRBV20-1, with 15 bases matching TRBD2. The CDR3 loop spans 18 amino acids. Looked up from germline, CDR1 is DFQATT and CDR2 is SNEGSKA (reference sequence). The J segment lost 5 bases and the V segment lost 2 bases, leaving 12 bases of the junction unmatched.